A selection of T cell receptor beta chains follows, all from one sample in a study of blood T cell repertoires in COVID-19. Clones were sequenced by immunoSEQ multiplex PCR, and TCRdb holds only the in-frame ones, with some missing. The table includes 210,000 or so clones, about 84% detected once. The specimen was PBMCs or T cells enriched from blood (not recorded which). The receptors come from a man between 25 and 39 years old with acute COVID-19. Each CDR3 is given with its conserved first and last residue. Each record gives: V gene, D gene, J gene, clone size, CDR3 protein, CDR3 DNA. The D gene is left open where the match is weak. The size entry is marked missing in some rows and otherwise reads once, few, many or a size class.

V: TRBV19; D: -; J: TRBJ2-6; size: -; CDR3: CASSQGSEANVLTF; DNA: TGTGCCAGTAGTCAGGGCTCAGAGGCCAACGTCCTGACTTTC
V: TRBV3-1/TRBV3-2; D: -; J: TRBJ2-7; size: -; CDR3: CASSHGRVTYEQYF; DNA: TGTGCCAGCAGCCATGGCAGGGTGACCTACGAGCAGTACTTC
V: TRBV10-3; D: -; J: TRBJ1-4; size: -; CDR3: CAISESNLNEKLFF; DNA: TGTGCCATCAGTGAGTCGAATCTAAATGAAAAACTGTTTTTT
V: TRBV6-4; D: TRBD2; J: TRBJ2-3; size: -; CDR3: CASSQQGRGTDTQYF; DNA: TGTGCCAGCAGCCAGCAAGGGAGGGGCACAGATACGCAGTATTTT
V: TRBV10-3; D: TRBD1; J: TRBJ1-1; size: -; CDR3: CATRQGKVSTEAFF; DNA: TGTGCCACCAGACAGGGAAAAGTGAGCACTGAAGCTTTCTTT
V: TRBV13; D: TRBD1; J: TRBJ1-2; size: once; CDR3: CASSLGGTGGPYGYTF; DNA: TGTGCCAGCAGCTTAGGGGGGACAGGGGGTCCTTATGGCTACACCTTC
V: TRBV3-1/TRBV3-2; D: TRBD2; J: TRBJ2-3; size: -; CDR3: CASSQTSGRRTGTDTQYF; DNA: TGTGCCAGCAGCCAGACTAGCGGGCGGCGCACCGGCACAGATACGCAGTATTTT
V: TRBV5-1; D: TRBD1; J: TRBJ1-6; size: few; CDR3: CASSLGDRGNSPLHF; DNA: TGCGCCAGCAGCTTGGGCGACAGGGGAAATTCACCCCTCCACTTT
V: TRBV5-1; D: -; J: TRBJ1-1; size: once; CDR3: CASSLGPNTEAFF; DNA: TGCGCCAGCAGCTTGGGGCCGAACACTGAAGCTTTCTTT
V: TRBV2; D: -; J: TRBJ1-1; size: once; CDR3: CASIQGFMNTEAFF; DNA: TGTGCCAGCATACAGGGATTTATGAACACTGAAGCTTTCTTT
V: TRBV2; D: -; J: TRBJ1-1; size: -; CDR3: CASRPDGMNTEAFF; DNA: TGTGCCAGCAGACCGGACGGGATGAACACTGAAGCTTTCTTT
V: TRBV14; D: TRBD1; J: TRBJ1-1; size: -; CDR3: CASSPWTGLNTEAFF; DNA: TGTGCCAGCAGCCCCTGGACAGGGCTGAACACTGAAGCTTTCTTT
V: TRBV5-1; D: TRBD1; J: TRBJ2-1; size: once; CDR3: CASSPDRATYNEQFF; DNA: TGCGCCAGCAGCCCGGACAGGGCAACCTACAATGAGCAGTTCTTC
V: TRBV3-1/TRBV3-2; D: TRBD2; J: TRBJ2-5; size: -; CDR3: CASSQLVGTSGGAMKTQYF; DNA: TGTGCCAGCAGCCAATTGGTTGGGACTAGCGGGGGGGCTATGAAGACCCAGTACTTC
V: TRBV6-5; D: TRBD2; J: TRBJ2-1; size: -; CDR3: CASSYSGDLLGGEQFF; DNA: TGTGCCAGCAGTTACAGCGGGGACCTCCTCGGGGGTGAGCAGTTCTTC
V: TRBV3-1/TRBV3-2; D: TRBD2; J: TRBJ2-1; size: -; CDR3: CASSQASGGASNEQFF; DNA: TGTGCCAGCAGCCAGGCTAGCGGGGGGGCAAGTAATGAGCAGTTCTTC
V: TRBV7-3; D: TRBD1; J: TRBJ2-7; size: few; CDR3: CASSVQGAGVTEQYF; DNA: TGTGCCAGCAGCGTACAGGGGGCGGGTGTGACCGAGCAGTACTTC
V: TRBV19; D: -; J: TRBJ2-4; size: -; CDR3: CASSFLGRADQGNIQYF; DNA: TGTGCCAGTAGTTTCCTCGGGCGGGCCGACCAGGGGAACATTCAGTACTTC
V: TRBV30; D: -; J: TRBJ1-1; size: -; CDR3: CAWKPTGITEAFF; DNA: TGTGCCTGGAAGCCCACAGGGATAACTGAAGCTTTCTTT
V: TRBV29-1; D: TRBD2; J: TRBJ2-1; size: few; CDR3: CSVGLAGPYNEQFF; DNA: TGCAGCGTTGGACTAGCGGGACCCTACAATGAGCAGTTCTTC
V: TRBV28; D: TRBD1; J: TRBJ1-5; size: -; CDR3: CASSLWTGVPFNQPQHF; DNA: TGTGCCAGCAGTTTATGGACAGGGGTCCCTTTCAATCAGCCCCAGCATTTT
V: TRBV7-9; D: TRBD2; J: TRBJ2-1; size: few; CDR3: CASSLGGLAGNEQFF; DNA: TGTGCCAGCAGCTTAGGAGGTCTAGCGGGGAATGAGCAGTTCTTC
V: TRBV10-1; D: TRBD1; J: TRBJ2-7; size: -; CDR3: CASSPGQGTYEQYF; DNA: TGCGCCAGCAGCCCGGGACAGGGCACCTACGAGCAGTACTTC
V: TRBV7-9; D: TRBD1; J: TRBJ2-1; size: -; CDR3: CAGRTGTEVFF; DNA: TGTGCCGGGCGAACCGGGACAGAGGTGTTCTTC
V: TRBV2; D: TRBD2; J: TRBJ2-7; size: -; CDR3: CASRSYSGGGVYEQYF; DNA: TGTGCCAGCAGAAGTTATAGTGGGGGGGGAGTCTACGAGCAGTACTTC
V: TRBV27; D: -; J: TRBJ1-2; size: few; CDR3: CASSLGLGGTYGYTF; DNA: TGTGCCAGCAGTTTAGGGCTCGGTGGTACCTATGGCTACACCTTC
V: TRBV5-3; D: TRBD2; J: TRBJ2-7; size: few; CDR3: CARSLPSGSYEQYF; DNA: TGTGCCAGAAGCTTGCCTAGCGGAAGTTACGAGCAGTACTTC
V: TRBV12-3/TRBV12-4; D: -; J: TRBJ1-1; size: -; CDR3: CASSFNMNTEAFF; DNA: TGTGCCAGCAGCTTTAATATGAACACTGAAGCTTTCTTT
V: TRBV5-1; D: -; J: TRBJ1-4; size: -; CDR3: CASSLEGRPSEKLFF; DNA: TGCGCCAGCAGCTTGGAAGGCAGGCCCTCCGAAAAACTGTTTTTT
V: TRBV28; D: -; J: TRBJ2-5; size: -; CDR3: CASRTPRQAAQETQYF; DNA: TGTGCCAGCAGGACCCCCCGACAGGCCGCACAAGAGACCCAGTACTTC
V: TRBV5-1; D: -; J: TRBJ1-1; size: -; CDR3: CASSTGTLNTEAFF; DNA: TGCGCCAGCAGCACCGGGACTTTGAACACTGAAGCTTTCTTT
V: TRBV28; D: TRBD1; J: TRBJ2-7; size: few; CDR3: CASQIDRVRNEQYF; DNA: TGTGCCAGCCAGATCGACAGGGTGAGGAACGAGCAGTACTTC
V: TRBV5-6; D: TRBD1; J: TRBJ2-1; size: once; CDR3: CASNPGQAYVNEQFF; DNA: TGTGCCAGCAACCCGGGACAGGCGTATGTAAATGAGCAGTTCTTC
V: TRBV21-1; D: -; J: TRBJ1-2; size: -; CDR3: CASSKALCNTTGGYTF; DNA: TGTGCCAGCAGCAAAGCGCTTTGTAACACAACGGGAGGCTACACCTTC
V: TRBV4-1; D: -; J: TRBJ2-7; size: few; CDR3: CASSQDTSTYEQYF; DNA: TGCGCCAGCAGCCAAGATACTAGTACCTACGAGCAGTACTTC
V: TRBV3-1/TRBV3-2; D: -; J: TRBJ1-5; size: -; CDR3: CASSQGGSKGPQHF; DNA: TGTGCCAGCAGCCAAGGGGGCAGTAAGGGGCCCCAGCATTTT
V: TRBV18; D: TRBD1; J: TRBJ2-3; size: once; CDR3: CASSPPGTGGSTDTQYF; DNA: TGTGCCAGCTCACCACCGGGCACAGGGGGGAGCACAGATACGCAGTATTTT
V: TRBV5-1; D: -; J: TRBJ2-3; size: -; CDR3: CASSLAPRDTQYF; DNA: TGCGCCAGCAGCCTGGCCCCGAGGGATACGCAGTATTTT
V: TRBV5-5; D: -; J: TRBJ2-3; size: -; CDR3: CASRRLSTDTQYF; DNA: TGTGCCAGCAGGCGGCTAAGCACAGATACGCAGTATTTT
V: TRBV27; D: TRBD2; J: TRBJ2-3; size: -; CDR3: CASQPAGGPGDTQYF; DNA: TGTGCCAGCCAGCCGGCGGGGGGGCCCGGAGATACGCAGTATTTT
V: TRBV11-2; D: -; J: TRBJ2-6; size: -; CDR3: CASSRQPTSGANVLTF; DNA: TGTGCCAGCAGCAGACAGCCCACCTCTGGGGCCAACGTCCTGACTTTC